This TCR beta chain was recorded in a study of cytomegalovirus exposure and HLA in healthy donors. The study's findings and limits: Accurate HLA-A and HLA-B prediction from TCR beta sequences was reported for most subjects.

This clone showed up just a few times. What it binds is unknown. 13 Jbeta primers and 60 Vbeta primers were used for the PCR. Original analysis: As a later analysis found, there were 82 million or so unique TCR beta chains, of which roughly 11 million were shared. Assay used: immunoSEQ multiplex PCR; TCRdb lists only in-frame clones, some missing. From that table come the V and J calls and clone size; the DNA was used to work out D and trimming. The sample shows roughly 180,000 clones, just over 75% of them seen only once. Germline loops: CDR1 MNHEY, CDR2 SMNVEV (reference sequence). Trimming cost V 6 bases and J 4 bases, with 15 bases left between them. This CDR3 region has 14 residues.

J is TRBJ2-5 and V is TRBV27, with D maybe TRBD1 (6 bases). Sequencing was performed on PBMCs. The TCR originated in a young woman in good health and CMV-seropositive. The CDR3 here is CASRTRQDLETQYF. In nucleotides, the CDR3 is TGTGCCAGCAGAACCCGACAGGACTTAGAGACCCAGTACTTC.